This TCR beta chain was identified in a study of T cell responses to AZD1222 COVID-19 vaccine. This CDR3 comprises 13 residues. Trimming took off 5 bases at V and 7 bases at J, with 12 bases between the two ends. In germline, CDR1 is MNHEY, CDR2 SMNVEV (reference sequence). The repertoire was sequenced with immunoSEQ multiplex PCR; TCRdb's copy has only in-frame clones and lacks some. The sample includes 200,000 or so clones, around 92% seen only once; the top ten take 8% to 13%. The source was peripheral blood, collected on day 0 of AZD1222 vaccination. The receptor's source is an adult in good health. The chain carries TRBV27 and TRBJ1-5; maybe TRBD1 (6 bases). This CDR3 is CASSPDRFQPQHF. CDR3 sequence (DNA): TGTGCCAGCAGTCCAGACAGGTTCCAGCCCCAGCATTTT.